The 23 T cell receptor beta chains given below trace back to one sample, sequenced in a study of cytomegalovirus exposure and HLA in healthy donors. The PCR had 60 Vbeta and 13 Jbeta primers. Generated by immunoSEQ multiplex PCR, the TCRdb table keeps only in-frame clones and is missing some. The table lists about 160,000 clones, about 81% of them singletons, with about 0.89% in the top ten. Material for sequencing was PBMCs. All receptors come from a girl between 2 and 10 years old in good health and CMV-seropositive.

The V call is TRBV4-2, the J call TRBJ2-3; D ambiguous. This CDR3 has 16 amino acids. Trimming took off 11 bases at V and 4 bases at J, with 25 bases between the two ends. CDR1 and CDR2 from the germline V gene are LGHNA and YNFKEQ. The CDR3 is CACSENFKRFADTQYF. DNA of the CDR3: TGTGCCTGCTCGGAGAACTTCAAGCGTTTTGCAGATACGCAGTATTTT.

This sequence joins TRBV19 and TRBJ2-1; 9 nucleotides match TRBD2. Germline V gene lookup returns CDR1 LNHDA and CDR2 SQIVND (reference sequence). V was clipped by 5 bases and J by 2 bases; unmatched bases: 1. The CDR3 totals 14 residues. The CDR3 spells CASSSSGAYNEQFF. CDR3 bases: TGTGCCAGTAGTTCTAGCGGGGCCTACAATGAGCAGTTCTTC. Full variable domain (outside the CDR3, taken from reference TRBV19 and TRBJ2-1): DGGITQSPKYLFRKEGQNVTLSCEQNLNHDAMYWYRQDPGQGLRLIYYSQIVNDFQKGDIAEGYSVSREKKESFPLTVTSAQKNPTAFYLCASSSSGAYNEQFFGPGTRLTVL.

The rearrangement joins TRBV19 to TRBJ2-7, with D maybe TRBD1 (6 bases). Germline loops: CDR1 LNHDA, CDR2 SQIVND (reference sequence). The CDR3 runs 17 residues. V was clipped by 5 bases and J by 3 bases, with 23 bases between them. The DNA of the CDR3 is TGTGCCAGTAGTCCCAGCGTTTGGACAGCGTCCAACTACGAGCAGTACTTC. Amino acids: CASSPSVWTASNYEQYF.

The chain recombines TRBV19 with TRBJ2-5, with 12 bases lining up with TRBD2. Germline CDR1 and CDR2: LNHDA and SQIVND (reference sequence). There are 14 residues in the CDR3. The V segment lost 5 bases and the J segment 2 bases; nucleotides outside the gene matches: 0. CDR3 nucleotide sequence: TGTGCCAGTAGTCTAGCGGGAGGGCAAGAGACCCAGTACTTC. Translating it yields CASSLAGGQETQYF.

The rearrangement links TRBV30 to TRBJ1-4, with 9 bases fitting TRBD1. The V gene's germline CDR1 is GTSNPN and CDR2 SVGIG (reference sequence). The V gene end was trimmed by 5 bases and the J gene end by 5 bases; junction bases not matched to a gene: 3. This CDR3 has 13 amino acids. Here the CDR3 reads CAWGGTGNEKLFF. The DNA for the CDR3 is TGTGCCTGGGGCGGGACAGGGAATGAAAAACTGTTTTTT.

The rearrangement links TRBV4-1 to TRBJ1-1, with TRBD1 as a possible D gene (5 bases). The CDR3 covers 15 residues. V gave up 4 bases and J gave up 2 bases, with 14 bases separating them. Per germline, CDR1 MGHRA and CDR2 YSYEKL. This CDR3 is CASSPSQGPNTEAFF. The CDR3 DNA follows: TGCGCCAGCAGCCCATCCCAGGGCCCTAACACTGAAGCTTTCTTT.

Turning to this clone: A junction end diverges from the germline sequence, so it may reflect a read error. The chain is built from TRBV9 and TRBJ2-5, with TRBD2 matching over 10 bases. This CDR3 contains 15 residues. Germline CDR1 and CDR2: SGDLS and YYNGEE. The DNA of the CDR3 is TGTGCCAGCAGCTTTACCGGGACTAGCGAGCTATCTCCCCACTTC. Protein product: CASSFTGTSELSPHF.

This CDR3 is CASSHTDTTGRTEAFF. CDR3 sequence (DNA): TGCGCCAGCAGTCATACCGACACGACAGGGCGAACTGAAGCTTTCTTT. The chain uses TRBV23-1 and TRBJ1-1; 7 nucleotides align to TRBD1. TRBV23-1 is filed as an ORF, its function uncertain. V dropped 3 bases and J dropped 5; count of bases not matched to a gene: 12. The CDR3 has 16 amino acids.

The chain recombines TRBV4-2 with TRBJ2-6; no definite D call. Trimming left V 1 base short and J 3 bases short, with 10 bases between. CDR1 LGHNA and CDR2 YNFKEQ come from the germline V gene. The CDR3 sequence is 16 residues long. The CDR3 reads CASSQGAPYGANVLTF. CDR3 bases: TGTGCCAGCAGCCAAGGAGCCCCGTATGGGGCCAACGTCCTGACTTTC.

The rearrangement joins TRBV15 to TRBJ2-5; TRBD1 might be the D (5 bases). Per the germline V gene, CDR1 is LNHNV and CDR2 is YYDKDF (reference sequence). V dropped 0 bases and J dropped 1 base, with 15 bases sitting between them. The CDR3 runs 17 residues. CDR3 residues: CATSRDRGGASQETQYF. Here the CDR3 DNA reads TGTGCCACCAGCAGAGATAGGGGCGGAGCCTCCCAAGAGACCCAGTACTTC.

J is TRBJ1-1 and V is TRBV7-9; possibly TRBD1 for D (6 bases). Trimming removed 5 bases at V and 1 base at J, with 14 bases between. This CDR3 is 15 amino acids long. CDR1 SEHNR and CDR2 FQNEAQ come from the germline V gene (reference sequence). In DNA, the CDR3 is TGTGCCAGCAGCCTCATACAGGGTACGAACACTGAAGCTTTCTTT. It codes for CASSLIQGTNTEAFF.

The CDR3 sequence: CASSPRAYNEQFF. The DNA of the CDR3 is TGTGCCAGCAGCCCGCGGGCCTACAATGAGCAGTTCTTC. The V call is TRBV27, the J call TRBJ2-1; maybe TRBD2 (5 bases). This CDR3 spans 13 amino acids. Trimming stripped 6 bases from V and 2 bases from J, with 8 bases between. From germline, CDR1 is MNHEY and CDR2 SMNVEV (reference sequence).

CDR3 sequence (DNA): TGTGCCAGCAGTGGAACTAGCGGGAGGGTCTTGGGTGAGCAGTTCTTC. Its translation: CASSGTSGRVLGEQFF. V and J are TRBV27 and TRBJ2-1, with 13 bases matching TRBD2. The CDR3 is made up of 16 amino acids. The germline CDR1 and CDR2 sequences are MNHEY and SMNVEV (reference sequence). V was pared by 5 bases and J by 9 bases, with 10 bases of the junction left unmatched.

This sequence joins TRBV6-4 and TRBJ2-1; the D gene is possibly TRBD2 (5 bases). Germline assignment: CDR1 MRHNA and CDR2 SNTAGT. The CDR3 is 15 amino acids. The V end was cut by 4 bases, the J end by 2 bases, with 12 bases between. For the CDR3, the DNA is TGTGCCAGCAGTGTAGGTAGCGTCACCTACAATGAGCAGTTCTTC. It translates to CASSVGSVTYNEQFF.

This clone was counted only a few times. The J gene is TRBJ1-1, the V gene TRBV27; no firm D call. CDR1 is MNHEY and CDR2 is SMNVEV in the germline V gene (reference sequence). The CDR3 spans 16 residues. The ends were cut back, 3 bases at V and 1 base at J, with 15 bases in the middle. CDR3 bases: TGTGCCAGCAGTTTGGATAGAGGAGGAGCGAACACTGAAGCTTTCTTT. Protein product: CASSLDRGGANTEAFF.

This chain uses TRBV5-1 with TRBJ2-3; 9 bases align to TRBD2. The CDR3 has 15 residues. Unmatched junction bases numbered 1, after V lost 0 bases and J lost 2 bases. The germline V gene encodes CDR1 SGHRS and CDR2 YFSETQ. The CDR3 loop reads CASSLGLAATDTQYF. The DNA of the CDR3 is TGCGCCAGCAGCTTGGGACTAGCGGCCACAGATACGCAGTATTTT.

This clone has a single count. The chain's CDR3 is CAILAGWDEQFF. CDR3 nucleotide sequence: TGTGCCATTCTAGCGGGATGGGATGAGCAGTTCTTC. V gene TRBV7-9 combines with J gene TRBJ2-1; 9 positions match TRBD2. The ends lost 10 bases at V and 8 bases at J; junction bases unmatched: 6. This CDR3 is 12 amino acids long. Germline CDR1 reads SEHNR; CDR2 reads FQNEAQ (reference sequence).

This clone showed up just once. V usage is TRBV6-6 and J usage is TRBJ2-5, with 10 bases identical to TRBD2. CDR1 and CDR2 (germline): MNHNY, SVGAGI (reference sequence). V shed 8 bases and J 4 bases; nucleotides not matched to a gene: 4. The CDR3 extends over 13 amino acids. The CDR3 spells CASLRLAGETQYF. The CDR3 coding sequence is TGTGCCAGCTTGAGACTAGCGGGAGAGACCCAGTACTTC.

The chain couples TRBV7-9 to TRBJ2-7, with TRBD1 matching 7 bases. This CDR3 contains 14 residues. CDR1 SEHNR and CDR2 FQNEAQ come from the germline V gene (reference sequence). V shed 4 bases and J 3 bases; nucleotides not matched to a gene: 6. In DNA form, the CDR3 reads TGTGCCAGCAGCTCGACAGGGAACATCTACGAGCAGTACTTC. Translated: CASSSTGNIYEQYF.

J is TRBJ1-2 and V is TRBV28, with TRBD1 as a possible D gene (6 bases). The CDR3 is made up of 15 amino acids. Germline CDR1 reads MDHEN; CDR2 reads SYDVKM. Trimming took off 2 bases at V and 2 bases at J, with 12 bases between the two ends. DNA for the CDR3: TGTGCCAGCAGTTTACTACAGGGAGTAAACTATGGCTACACCTTC. This encodes CASSLLQGVNYGYTF.

This clone appeared once. The rearrangement links TRBV2 to TRBJ1-1; TRBD1 aligns across 10 bases. V shed 4 bases, J shed 3 bases, and the junction held 11 bases outside the gene matches. Looked up from germline, CDR1 is SNHLY and CDR2 is FYNNEI. This CDR3 spans 17 amino acids. The CDR3 bases are TGTGCCAGCAGTGGAGGGACAGGGGCCTTTAGGGACACTGAAGCTTTCTTT. Residues: CASSGGTGAFRDTEAFF. Complete variable domain (other parts from reference TRBV2 and TRBJ1-1): EPEVTQTPSHQVTQMGQEVILRCVPISNHLYFYWYRQILGQKVEFLVSFYNNEISEKSEIFDDQFSVERPDGSNFTLKIRSTKLEDSAMYFCASSGGTGAFRDTEAFFGQGTRLTVV.

This chain joins TRBV5-1 and TRBJ2-5, with 12 positions matching TRBD2. The trim removed 3 bases at V and 0 bases at J, leaving 6 bases unmatched. The CDR3 has 17 amino acids. From germline, CDR1 is SGHRS and CDR2 YFSETQ. Here the CDR3 DNA reads TGCGCCAGCAGCTATACCGGGACTAGCGGGTACCAAGAGACCCAGTACTTC. This sequence encodes CASSYTGTSGYQETQYF. Supplemented by reference TRBV5-1 and TRBJ2-5, the full variable domain reads KAGVTQTPRYLIKTRGQQVTLSCSPISGHRSVSWYQQTPGQGLQFLFEYFSETQRNKGNFPGRFSGRQFSNSRSEMNVSTLELGDSALYLCASSYTGTSGYQETQYFGPGTRLLVL.

The rearrangement joins TRBV4-1 to TRBJ2-5, with 9 bases matching TRBD2. J gave up 4 bases and V 4 bases, and 10 bases lay outside the gene matches. Germline V gene lookup returns CDR1 MGHRA and CDR2 YSYEKL. This CDR3 comprises 16 residues. The CDR3 DNA is TGCGCCAGCAGCCCGCGGGGGGGAGCCAGGGGAGAGACCCAGTACTTC. Amino acid sequence: CASSPRGGARGETQYF.